These T cell receptor beta chains were read from a single sample in a study of blood T cell repertoires in COVID-19. Sequencing used immunoSEQ multiplex PCR; TCRdb keeps in-frame clones, though not all of them. The data hold under 250,000 clones, with 80% to 85% observed a single time. The sample taken for sequencing was peripheral blood. The receptors stem from a man aged 50-59 years with active or convalescent COVID-19. CDR3s leave out the opening cysteine and the closing phenylalanine or tryptophan. Each record gives: V gene, D gene, CDR3 protein. The D gene is left open where the match is weak.

>TRBV5-1|TRBD2
ASSPERGGQTDTQY
>TRBV14|TRBD1
ASSPGGAYEAF
>TRBV11-2|.
ASSLVGSTPEKLF
>TRBV3-1/TRBV3-2|.
ASSPLGSYYGYT
>TRBV5-1|.
ASSFSGRGLYNEQF
>TRBV6-5|.
ASSLTGTEAF
>TRBV14|.
ASSQTGNRRYNEQF
>TRBV7-2|.
ASSGRNRQAIAANYGYT
>TRBV12-3/TRBV12-4|.
ASSPTREKLF
>TRBV28|.
ATSKGVVAEAF
>TRBV28|TRBD2
ASSPPRAGGPGNEQF